The clone carrying this T cell receptor (beta chain) has more than one count but fewer than ten. Its specificity is unknown. The data were obtained in a study of T-cell memory formation after mild COVID-19. Study conclusions and caveats: Nothing showed for sure that second-wave clones peaking on day 37 were SARS-CoV-2 specific. Later expanders leaned CD4+, whereas clones that contracted between day 15 and 85 were balanced CD4/CD8. For contracting clones, CD4+ ones sat mainly in CM and EM, CD8+ in EMRA.

cDNA libraries for TCR alpha and TCR beta, carrying sample barcodes and UMIs, came from 5'RACE with constant-segment primers. A single record per CDR3 protein comes from TCRdb applying MiXCR to the 5' RACE reads. Of fewer than 600,000 distinct CDR3 sequences in the sample, about 20% were seen once. The sequenced sample was PBMCs or a T cell subset sorted from them (not recorded which). The TCR was taken from an adult woman who had mild COVID-19 (a few samples of this study predate the infection). Cell type and time point are not known.

The CDR3 nucleotides are TGTGCCAGCAGGGCCGTCGACAGTTACGAGCAGTACTTC. Its protein product is CASRAVDSYEQYF. J is TRBJ2-7 and V is TRBV2; TRBD1 might be the D (5 bases). This CDR3 contains 13 residues. Germline lookup yields CDR1 SNHLY and CDR2 FYNNEI. Trimming took 6 bases from V and 4 from J, leaving 13 bases between them.